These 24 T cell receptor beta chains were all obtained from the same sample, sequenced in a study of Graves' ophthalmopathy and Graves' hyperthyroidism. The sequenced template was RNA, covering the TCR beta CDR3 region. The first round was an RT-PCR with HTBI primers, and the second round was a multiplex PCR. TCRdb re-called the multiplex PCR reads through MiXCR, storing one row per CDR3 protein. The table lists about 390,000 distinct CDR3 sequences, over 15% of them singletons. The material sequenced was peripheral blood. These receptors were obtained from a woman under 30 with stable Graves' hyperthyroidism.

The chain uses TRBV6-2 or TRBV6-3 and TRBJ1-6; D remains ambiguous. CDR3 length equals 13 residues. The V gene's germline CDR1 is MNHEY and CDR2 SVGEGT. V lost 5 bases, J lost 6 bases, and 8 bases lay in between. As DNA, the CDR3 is TGTGCCAGCAGTCCGAGGACTAATTCACCCCTCCACTTT. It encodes CASSPRTNSPLHF.

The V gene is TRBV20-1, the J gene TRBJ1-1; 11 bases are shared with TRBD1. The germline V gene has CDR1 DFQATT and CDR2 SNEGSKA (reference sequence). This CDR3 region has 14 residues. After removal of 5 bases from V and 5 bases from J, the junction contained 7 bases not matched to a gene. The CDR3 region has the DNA TGCAGTGCTCCCGGGACAGGGGGGAAGACTGAAGCTTTCTTT. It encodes CSAPGTGGKTEAFF.

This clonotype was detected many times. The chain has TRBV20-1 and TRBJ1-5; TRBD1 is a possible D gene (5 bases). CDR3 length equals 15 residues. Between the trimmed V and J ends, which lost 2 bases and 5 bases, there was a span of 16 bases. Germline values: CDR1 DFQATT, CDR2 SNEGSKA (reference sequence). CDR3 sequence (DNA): TGCAGTGCTAGATCCGCCGGGGGTTGGGATCAGCCCCAGCATTTT. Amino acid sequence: CSARSAGGWDQPQHF.

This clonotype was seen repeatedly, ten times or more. DNA of the CDR3: TGTGCCAGCAGCCAGAAGGCGGGGGGGCAAGAGACCCAGTACTTC. Encoded protein: CASSQKAGGQETQYF. The chain employs TRBV7-9 and TRBJ2-5, with 9 nucleotides matching TRBD2. Germline V gene sequence: CDR1 SEHNR, CDR2 FQNEAQ (reference sequence). This CDR3 comprises 15 residues. V was pared by 5 bases and J by 2 bases, with 6 bases of the junction left unmatched.

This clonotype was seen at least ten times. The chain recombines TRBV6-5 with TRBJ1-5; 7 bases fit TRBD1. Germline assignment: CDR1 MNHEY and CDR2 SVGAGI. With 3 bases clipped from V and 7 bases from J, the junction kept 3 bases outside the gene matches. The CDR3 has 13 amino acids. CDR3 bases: TGTGCCAGCAGTTATACAGGGGAACAGCCCCAGCATTTT. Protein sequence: CASSYTGEQPQHF.

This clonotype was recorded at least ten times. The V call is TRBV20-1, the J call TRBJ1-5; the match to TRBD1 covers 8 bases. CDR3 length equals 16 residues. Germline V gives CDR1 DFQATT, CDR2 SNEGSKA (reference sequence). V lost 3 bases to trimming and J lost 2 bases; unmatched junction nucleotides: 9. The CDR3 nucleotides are TGCAGTGCTAGGGGACAGGACTTAGGCGGCAATCAGCCCCAGCATTTT. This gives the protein CSARGQDLGGNQPQHF.

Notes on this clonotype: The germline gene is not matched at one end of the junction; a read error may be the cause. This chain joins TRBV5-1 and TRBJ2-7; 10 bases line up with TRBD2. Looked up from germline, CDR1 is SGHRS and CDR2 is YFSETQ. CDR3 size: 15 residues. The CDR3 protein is CASSSDTSGTYEQCF. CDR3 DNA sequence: TGCGCCAGCAGCTCGGACACTAGCGGGACCTACGAGCAGTGCTTC.

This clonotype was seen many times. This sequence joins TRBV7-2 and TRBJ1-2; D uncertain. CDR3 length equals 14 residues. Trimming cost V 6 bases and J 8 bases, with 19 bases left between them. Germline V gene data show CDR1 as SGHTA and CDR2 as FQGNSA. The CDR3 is CASRLWEGQRGYTF. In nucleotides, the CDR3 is TGTGCCAGCAGACTTTGGGAGGGTCAAAGAGGCTACACCTTC.

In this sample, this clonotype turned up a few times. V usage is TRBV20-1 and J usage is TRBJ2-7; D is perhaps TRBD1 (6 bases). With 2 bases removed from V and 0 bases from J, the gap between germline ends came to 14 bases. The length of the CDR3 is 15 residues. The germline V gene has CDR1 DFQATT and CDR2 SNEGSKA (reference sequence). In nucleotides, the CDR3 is TGCAGTGCTAGAAGTCTAGCAGGGGACTCCTACGAGCAGTACTTC. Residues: CSARSLAGDSYEQYF.

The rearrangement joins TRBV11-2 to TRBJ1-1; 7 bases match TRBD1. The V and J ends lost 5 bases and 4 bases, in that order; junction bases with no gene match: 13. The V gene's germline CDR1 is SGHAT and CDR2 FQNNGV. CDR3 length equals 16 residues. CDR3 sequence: CASSPRGQAGLTEAFF. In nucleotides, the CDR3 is TGTGCCAGCAGCCCTAGGGGGCAGGCAGGCCTCACTGAAGCTTTCTTT.

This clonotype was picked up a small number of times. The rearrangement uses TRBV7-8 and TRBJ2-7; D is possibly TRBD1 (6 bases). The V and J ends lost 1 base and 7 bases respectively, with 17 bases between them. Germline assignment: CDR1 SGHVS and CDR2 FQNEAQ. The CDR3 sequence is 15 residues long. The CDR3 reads CASSLGVSRGREQYF. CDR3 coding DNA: TGTGCCAGCAGCTTAGGAGTGTCCAGGGGTCGGGAGCAGTACTTC.

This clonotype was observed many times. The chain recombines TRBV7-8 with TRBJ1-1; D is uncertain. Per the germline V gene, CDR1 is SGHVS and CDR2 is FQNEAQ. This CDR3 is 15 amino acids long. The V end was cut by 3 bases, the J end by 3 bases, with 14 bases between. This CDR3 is CASSLDGPGYTEAFF. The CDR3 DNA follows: TGTGCCAGCAGCTTGGACGGCCCGGGCTACACTGAAGCTTTCTTT. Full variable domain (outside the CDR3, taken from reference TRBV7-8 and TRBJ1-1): GAGVSQSPRYKVAKRGQDVALRCDPISGHVSLFWYQQALGQGPEFLTYFQNEAQLDKSGLPSDRFFAERPEGSVSTLKIQRTQQEDSAVYLCASSLDGPGYTEAFFGQGTRLTVV.

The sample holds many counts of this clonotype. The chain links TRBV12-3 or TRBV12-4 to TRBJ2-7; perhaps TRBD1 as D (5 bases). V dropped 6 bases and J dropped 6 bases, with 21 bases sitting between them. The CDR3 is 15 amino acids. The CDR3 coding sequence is TGTGCCAGCAGCCCGACAGCGTTTCAACCGGGCGAGCAGTACTTC. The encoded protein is CASSPTAFQPGEQYF.

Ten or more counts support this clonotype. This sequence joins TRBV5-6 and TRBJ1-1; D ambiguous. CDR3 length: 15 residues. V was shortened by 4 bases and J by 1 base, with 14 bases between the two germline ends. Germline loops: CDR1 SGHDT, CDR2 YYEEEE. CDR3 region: CASSLLGNQNTEAFF. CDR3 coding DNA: TGTGCCAGCAGCCTGCTAGGAAACCAGAACACTGAAGCTTTCTTT.

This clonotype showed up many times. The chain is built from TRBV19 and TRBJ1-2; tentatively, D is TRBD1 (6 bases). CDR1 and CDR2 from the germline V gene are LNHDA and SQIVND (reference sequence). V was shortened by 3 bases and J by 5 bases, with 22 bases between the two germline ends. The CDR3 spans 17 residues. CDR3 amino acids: CASSMRGAEGPWYGYTF. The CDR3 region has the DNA TGTGCCAGTAGTATGCGGGGGGCGGAGGGCCCTTGGTATGGCTACACCTTC.

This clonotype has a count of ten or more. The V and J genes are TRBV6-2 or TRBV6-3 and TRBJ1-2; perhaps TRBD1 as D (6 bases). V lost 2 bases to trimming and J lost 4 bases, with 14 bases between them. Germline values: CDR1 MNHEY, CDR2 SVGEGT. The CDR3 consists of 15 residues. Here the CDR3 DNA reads TGTGCCAGCAGTTACGTTGGGGGCGCCGGCTATGGCTACACCTTC. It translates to CASSYVGGAGYGYTF.

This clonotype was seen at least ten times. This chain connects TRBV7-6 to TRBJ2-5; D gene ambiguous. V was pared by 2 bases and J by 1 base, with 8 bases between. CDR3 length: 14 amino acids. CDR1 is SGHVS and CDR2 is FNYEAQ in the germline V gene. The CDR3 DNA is TGTGCCAGCAGCTTAATTCCCGCCCAAGAGACCCAGTACTTC. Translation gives CASSLIPAQETQYF.

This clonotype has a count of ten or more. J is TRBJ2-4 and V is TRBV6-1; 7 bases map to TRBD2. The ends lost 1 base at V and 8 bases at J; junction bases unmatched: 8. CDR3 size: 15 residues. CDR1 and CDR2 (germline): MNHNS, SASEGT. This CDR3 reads CASSEGVDLADIQYF. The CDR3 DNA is TGTGCCAGCAGTGAAGGGGTGGATCTAGCGGACATTCAGTACTTC.

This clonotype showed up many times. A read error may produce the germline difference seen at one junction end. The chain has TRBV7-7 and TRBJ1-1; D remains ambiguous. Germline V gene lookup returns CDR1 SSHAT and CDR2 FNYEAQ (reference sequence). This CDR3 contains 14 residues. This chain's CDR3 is CASSPIVTVTEAFF. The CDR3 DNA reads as TGTGCTAGCAGCCCGATTGTTACCGTCACTGAAGCTTTCTTT.

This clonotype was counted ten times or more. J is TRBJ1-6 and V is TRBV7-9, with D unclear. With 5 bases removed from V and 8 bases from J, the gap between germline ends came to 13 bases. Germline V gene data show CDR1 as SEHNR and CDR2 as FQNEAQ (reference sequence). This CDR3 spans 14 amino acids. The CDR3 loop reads CASSPAFGDSPLHF. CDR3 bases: TGTGCCAGCAGCCCGGCCTTCGGGGATTCACCCCTCCACTTT.

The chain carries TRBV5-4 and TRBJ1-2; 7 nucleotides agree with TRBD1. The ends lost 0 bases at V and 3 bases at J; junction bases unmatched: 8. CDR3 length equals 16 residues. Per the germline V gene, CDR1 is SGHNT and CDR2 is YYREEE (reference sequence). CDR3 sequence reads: CASSLALARGYYGYTF. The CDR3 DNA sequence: TGTGCCAGCAGCTTGGCCTTGGCCAGGGGGTACTATGGCTACACCTTC.

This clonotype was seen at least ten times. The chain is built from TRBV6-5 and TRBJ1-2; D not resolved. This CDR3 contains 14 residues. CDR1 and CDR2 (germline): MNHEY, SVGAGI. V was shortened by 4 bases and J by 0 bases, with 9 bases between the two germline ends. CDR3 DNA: TGTGCCAGCAGTTCGCCGGAAGCTAACTATGGCTACACCTTC. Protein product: CASSSPEANYGYTF.

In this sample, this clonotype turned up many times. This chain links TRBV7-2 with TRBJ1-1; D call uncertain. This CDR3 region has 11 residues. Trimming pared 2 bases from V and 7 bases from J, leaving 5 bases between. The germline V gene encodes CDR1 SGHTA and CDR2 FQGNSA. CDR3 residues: CASSLNVEAFF. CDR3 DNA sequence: TGTGCCAGCAGCTTAAACGTTGAAGCTTTCTTT. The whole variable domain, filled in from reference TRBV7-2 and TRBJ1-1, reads GAGVSQSPSNKVTEKGKDVELRCDPISGHTALYWYRQSLGQGLEFLIYFQGNSAPDKSGLPSDRFSAERTGGSVSTLTIQRTQQEDSAVYLCASSLNVEAFFGQGTRLTVV.

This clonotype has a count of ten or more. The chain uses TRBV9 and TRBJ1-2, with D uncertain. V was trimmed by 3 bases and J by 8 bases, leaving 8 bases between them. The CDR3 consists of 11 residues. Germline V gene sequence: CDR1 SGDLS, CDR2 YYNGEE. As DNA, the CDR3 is TGTGCCAGCAGCGCCATGGAGGGCTACACCTTC. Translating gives CASSAMEGYTF.